The clone carrying this T cell receptor beta chain was detected many times. This entry comes from a study of read filtering for tumor transcriptome and immune sequencing. Molecular barcoded adaptors covering alpha/delta and beta/gamma chains were used on approximately 400 ng RNA. One entry per CDR3 protein results from TCRdb running MiXCR on the reads. The sample consists of around 40,000 distinct CDR3 sequences, 10% to 15% of them appearing once. The V and J ends lost 4 bases and 9 bases, in that order; junction bases with no gene match: 7. The CDR3 contains 13 residues. The V gene's germline CDR1 is SGHTA and CDR2 FQGNSA.

This receptor was taken from a donor at least 40 years old with multiple myeloma. This rearrangement joins TRBV7-2 to TRBJ2-5, with 8 bases identical to TRBD2. Sequencing was performed on a population of CD138-negative cells sorted from bone marrow. The CDR3 DNA follows: TGTGCCAGCAGCTCCGGGAGGCGGGAGGCCCAGTACTTC. Translated, it gives CASSSGRREAQYF.